Below are 9 T cell receptor beta chains sequenced from a single sample in a study of a mutant IDH1 vaccine in newly diagnosed glioma. Produced via immunoSEQ multiplex PCR; TCRdb's table is partial and in-frame only. Among 30,000 to 40,000 clones listed, 65% to 80% were seen once. The time point: baseline, week 1 (first vaccination visit). Specified treatment: pre-vaccination baseline after standard-of-care therapy. The sequences come from peripheral blood mononuclear cells (PBMCs), collected from a glioma patient treated with radiotherapy, temozolomide or both. The receptors stem from a middle-aged man with glioma. Some clones in this sample may be carry-over from other donors' samples.

This clone appeared a few times. The chain joins TRBV7-2 to TRBJ1-1; D call uncertain. The CDR3 is 14 amino acids. The V end lost 5 bases, the J end lost 1 base, and 11 bases lay between the germline ends. The germline CDR1 and CDR2 sequences are SGHTA and FQGNSA. The CDR3 DNA follows: TGTGCCAGCAGCCCCGGAGGCCCGAACACTGAAGCTTTCTTT. As protein: CASSPGGPNTEAFF.

This clone was seen just once. The rearrangement links TRBV6-5 to TRBJ2-5, with D possibly TRBD1 on 5 matching bases. This CDR3 comprises 14 residues. CDR1 is MNHEY, CDR2 SVGAGI, per germline. V was cut by 8 bases and J by 2 bases, with 15 bases left in between. CDR3 sequence (DNA): TGTGCCAGCCACGGGCAGGGTTGGCAAGAGACCCAGTACTTC. Amino acids: CASHGQGWQETQYF.

The chain is built from TRBV6-1 and TRBJ1-5, with D unclear. Between the trimmed V and J ends, which lost 3 bases and 2 bases, there was a span of 5 bases. The germline V gene encodes CDR1 MNHNS and CDR2 SASEGT. The CDR3 is made up of 13 amino acids. This CDR3 is CASSESGNQPQHF. DNA for the CDR3: TGTGCCAGCAGTGAGTCAGGCAATCAGCCCCAGCATTTT.

This chain uses TRBV19 with TRBJ1-5; no clear D. Germline-derived CDR1 and CDR2 are LNHDA and SQIVND (reference sequence). V lost 1 base, J lost 0 bases, and 7 bases lay in between. The CDR3 has 15 amino acids. The CDR3, as DNA: TGTGCCAGTAGTATAGCACGCGTTAGCAATCAGCCCCAGCATTTT. Encoded protein: CASSIARVSNQPQHF.

This clone was picked up a small number of times. The chain recombines TRBV5-1 with TRBJ2-1, with D tentatively TRBD2 (6 bases). V lost 0 bases to trimming and J lost 0 bases, with 7 bases between them. CDR3 length: 15 residues. Per the germline V gene, CDR1 is SGHRS and CDR2 is YFSETQ. The CDR3 spells CASSLGGTSYNEQFF. DNA for the CDR3: TGCGCCAGCAGCTTGGGCGGGACCTCCTACAATGAGCAGTTCTTC.

The chain uses TRBV11-2 and TRBJ2-1, with D hard to call. This CDR3 comprises 12 residues. Between the trimmed V and J ends, which lost 5 bases and 8 bases, there was a span of 10 bases. Germline V gene sequence: CDR1 SGHAT, CDR2 FQNNGV. The CDR3, as DNA: TGTGCCAGCAGCCCAGTTCCCCATGAGCAGTTCTTC. It encodes CASSPVPHEQFF.

This clone was counted between two and nine times. This chain uses TRBV4-3 with TRBJ1-6, with unresolved D. CDR1 is LGHNA, CDR2 YSLEER, per germline. The V end was cut by 1 base, the J end by 9 bases, with 7 bases between. The CDR3 loop spans 13 amino acids. Here the CDR3 DNA reads TGCGCCAGCAGCCAAGGTTTAAGTTCACCCCTCCACTTT. It yields the protein CASSQGLSSPLHF.

CDR3 loop: CASSLGSGERRYTIYF. The CDR3 bases are TGTGCCAGCAGCTTAGGTTCGGGAGAAAGACGATACACCATATATTTT. The V call is TRBV11-3, the J call TRBJ1-3; D is unresolved. CDR3 length: 16 amino acids. Between the trimmed V and J ends, which lost 1 base and 8 bases, there was a span of 18 bases. Germline CDR1 and CDR2: SGHNT and YENEEA.

The genes are TRBV19 and TRBJ2-3; 9 nucleotides agree with TRBD2. Germline V gene data show CDR1 as LNHDA and CDR2 as SQIVND (reference sequence). With V trimmed by 3 bases and J by 4 bases, 5 bases remained unmatched. This CDR3 region has 15 residues. CDR3 sequence (DNA): TGTGCCAGTAGTATGGGCGGGGGGGCAGCAGATACGCAGTATTTT. This translates into CASSMGGGAADTQYF. Supplemented by reference TRBV19 and TRBJ2-3, the full variable domain reads DGGITQSPKYLFRKEGQNVTLSCEQNLNHDAMYWYRQDPGQGLRLIYYSQIVNDFQKGDIAEGYSVSREKKESFPLTVTSAQKNPTAFYLCASSMGGGAADTQYFGPGTRLTVL.